These 20 T cell receptor beta chains share one sample of origin, sequenced in a study of Tregs in tolerant kidney transplant recipients. Sequenced by immunoSEQ multiplex PCR; TCRdb stores in-frame clones only, minus some. The sample lists 120,000 or so clones; around nine tenths were seen once. The sample consisted of CD4+ T cells from blood. The source is a human donor in good health.

The rearrangement links TRBV29-1 to TRBJ2-1; 7 positions agree with TRBD1. The CDR3 consists of 13 residues. CDR1 is SQVTM and CDR2 is ANQGSEA in the germline V gene. V dropped 8 bases and J dropped 0; count of bases not matched to a gene: 4. DNA of the CDR3: TGCAGCTCGGACAGGAGCTCCTACAATGAGCAGTTCTTC. Protein sequence: CSSDRSSYNEQFF.

The chain recombines TRBV18 with TRBJ2-3; 10 bases are a match to TRBD2. The CDR3 consists of 15 residues. CDR1 KGHSH and CDR2 LQKENI come from the germline V gene. Trimming at V came to 2 bases and at J to 3 bases, leaving 2 bases not matched to a gene. CDR3 DNA sequence: TGTGCCAGCTCACCAGCTAGCGGGAGTACAGATACGCAGTATTTT. Its translation: CASSPASGSTDTQYF.

This chain uses TRBV11-3 with TRBJ2-7; 8 nucleotides align to TRBD1. From germline, CDR1 is SGHNT and CDR2 YENEEA. Unmatched junction bases numbered 6, after V lost 5 bases and J lost 3 bases. CDR3 length: 14 residues. Written as DNA, the CDR3 is TGTGCCAGCAGCCCCGGGACAGGATTCTACGAGCAGTACTTC. This codes for CASSPGTGFYEQYF.

The V and J genes are TRBV4-1 and TRBJ1-1; D perhaps matches TRBD1 (6 bases). The V gene lost 0 bases and the J gene lost 1 base, with 9 bases spanning the gap. CDR3 length: 15 residues. Germline V lookup: CDR1 MGHRA, CDR2 YSYEKL. The CDR3 is CASSQDGQPNTEAFF. CDR3 coding DNA: TGCGCCAGCAGCCAAGATGGACAGCCGAACACTGAAGCTTTCTTT.

V usage is TRBV19 and J usage is TRBJ2-7; 13 bases are shared with TRBD2. Germline assignment: CDR1 LNHDA and CDR2 SQIVND (reference sequence). V lost 3 bases, J lost 0 bases, and 2 bases stayed unmatched. The CDR3 is 16 residues long. In nucleotides, the CDR3 is TGTGCCAGTAGTATGAGGACTAGCGGGGGCTCCTACGAGCAGTACTTC. Translated, it gives CASSMRTSGGSYEQYF.

This clone appeared once. The CDR3 coding sequence is TGTGCCAGCAGCCCGAACACCGGGGAGCTGTTTTTT. It yields the protein CASSPNTGELFF. The chain combines TRBV5-5 with TRBJ2-2, with D unclear. Germline V lookup: CDR1 SGHKS, CDR2 YYEKEE (reference sequence). V dropped 4 bases and J dropped 0 bases, with 1 base sitting between them. CDR3 length equals 12 residues. Looking up the rest from reference TRBV5-5 and TRBJ2-2 gives the full variable domain: DAGVTQSPTHLIKTRGQQVTLRCSPISGHKSVSWYQQVLGQGPQFIFQYYEKEERGRGNFPDRFSARQFPNYSSELNVNALLLGDSALYLCASSPNTGELFFGEGSRLTVL.

Details on this clone: Within the sample, other DNA sequences also encode this same CDR3. V is TRBV5-4 and J is TRBJ2-6; tentatively, D is TRBD2 (5 bases). There are 15 residues in the CDR3. The V gene lost 4 bases and the J gene lost 0 bases, with 8 bases spanning the gap. Germline CDR1 and CDR2: SGHNT and YYREEE (reference sequence). CDR3: CASSLDSSGANVLTF. In nucleotides, the CDR3 is TGTGCCAGCAGCCTGGACTCCTCTGGGGCCAACGTCCTGACTTTC.

The chain couples TRBV6-5 to TRBJ1-4; TRBD1 might be the D (5 bases). Trimming left V 0 bases short and J 14 bases short, with 13 bases between. Germline CDR1 is MNHEY and CDR2 is SVGAGI. The CDR3 length is 13 residues. The CDR3 is CASSYSGPEGLFF. CDR3 in DNA: TGTGCCAGCAGTTACTCGGGACCAGAGGGGCTGTTTTTT.

The CDR3 spells CASSPQGRVQPQHF. CDR3 DNA: TGTGCCAGCTCACCACAGGGCAGGGTTCAGCCCCAGCATTTT. This chain links TRBV18 with TRBJ1-5, with D possibly TRBD1 on 5 matching bases. Germline V gives CDR1 KGHSH, CDR2 LQKENI. V lost 1 base, J lost 6 bases, and 10 bases lay in between. The CDR3 consists of 14 residues. Together with reference TRBV18 and TRBJ1-5, the CDR3 gives the full variable domain: NAGVMQNPRHLVRRRGQEARLRCSPMKGHSHVYWYRQLPEEGLKFMVYLQKENIIDESGMPKERFSAEFPKEGPSILRIQQVVRGDSAAYFCASSPQGRVQPQHFGDGTRLSIL.

CDR3 nucleotide sequence: TGTGCCAGCAAGGCCCGTCGGGACAGTAGATACAATGAGCAGTTCTTC. It codes for CASKARRDSRYNEQFF. The chain recombines TRBV2 with TRBJ2-1, with TRBD1 identical over 7 bases. This CDR3 spans 16 amino acids. V was clipped by 7 bases and J by 4 bases; unmatched bases: 13. CDR1 and CDR2 from the germline V gene are SNHLY and FYNNEI.

The CDR3 here is CASSLSLQGYIQYF. The CDR3 DNA follows: TGCGCCAGCAGCTTGAGTTTGCAGGGATACATTCAGTACTTC. The chain has TRBV5-1 and TRBJ2-4, with D perhaps TRBD1 (5 bases). The CDR3 totals 14 residues. V lost 1 base and J lost 8, with 13 bases in between. The germline V gene encodes CDR1 SGHRS and CDR2 YFSETQ.

The rearrangement links TRBV9 to TRBJ2-3, with TRBD2 matching 8 bases. Germline CDR1 reads SGDLS; CDR2 reads YYNGEE. The CDR3 extends over 15 amino acids. V lost 3 bases and J lost 1; bases outside the gene matches: 4. CDR3 loop: CASSATSGGTDTQYF. In DNA form, the CDR3 reads TGTGCCAGCAGCGCCACTAGCGGCGGCACAGATACGCAGTATTTT.

CDR3 sequence (DNA): TGTGCCAGCAGCTTAGATAACGGCGGGGGGGGCACAGATACGCAGTATTTT. This sequence encodes CASSLDNGGGGTDTQYF. This chain connects TRBV7-2 to TRBJ2-3; the match to TRBD2 covers 9 bases. Germline assignment: CDR1 SGHTA and CDR2 FQGNSA. The J segment lost 1 base and the V segment lost 1 base, leaving 6 bases of the junction unmatched. The CDR3 is 17 residues long.

The rearrangement uses TRBV15 and TRBJ1-3, with unresolved D. From germline, CDR1 is LNHNV and CDR2 YYDKDF (reference sequence). Trimming removed 1 base from V and 2 bases from J, with 9 bases in between. This CDR3 has 15 residues. The CDR3: CATSRVGEAGNTIYF. In DNA, the CDR3 is TGTGCCACCAGCAGAGTTGGTGAGGCTGGAAACACCATATATTTT.

The chain uses TRBV10-2 and TRBJ1-5; D remains unclear. The CDR3 length is 15 residues. From germline, CDR1 is WSHSY and CDR2 SAAADI. V lost 3 bases and J lost 5, with 14 bases in between. CDR3 DNA: TGCGCCAGCAGTGACCTTGGTAGTTGGGATCAGCCCCAGCATTTT. It yields the protein CASSDLGSWDQPQHF.

The chain joins TRBV6-1 to TRBJ2-1; 9 nucleotides agree with TRBD2. Per the germline V gene, CDR1 is MNHNS and CDR2 is SASEGT. With V trimmed by 1 base and J by 1 base, 2 bases remained unmatched. The CDR3 runs 16 residues. The CDR3 region is CASSEESGGSYNEQFF. The CDR3 nucleotides are TGTGCCAGCAGTGAAGAAAGCGGGGGGTCCTACAATGAGCAGTTCTTC.

This chain connects TRBV5-1 to TRBJ1-4; TRBD1 is a possible D gene (6 bases). The CDR3 totals 16 residues. Germline V gene sequence: CDR1 SGHRS, CDR2 YFSETQ. Trimming stripped 0 bases from V and 3 bases from J, with 12 bases between. The CDR3 sequence is CASSLVGGLANEKLFF. CDR3 DNA: TGCGCCAGCAGCTTGGTTGGGGGCCTGGCTAATGAAAAACTGTTTTTT.

The V call is TRBV7-9, the J call TRBJ1-4; D is ambiguous. V lost 1 base to trimming and J lost 11 bases, with 8 bases between them. The germline gives CDR1 SEHNR, CDR2 FQNEAQ (reference sequence). This CDR3 comprises 12 residues. The CDR3 region is CASSLVGDKLFF. CDR3 bases: TGTGCCAGCAGCTTAGTAGGCGATAAACTGTTTTTT. Combining the CDR3 with reference TRBV7-9 and TRBJ1-4 gives the whole variable domain DTGVSQNPRHKITKRGQNVTFRCDPISEHNRLYWYRQTLGQGPEFLTYFQNEAQLEKSRLLSDRFSAERPKGSFSTLEIQRTEQGDSAMYLCASSLVGDKLFFGSGTQLSVL.

The CDR3 sequence: CASSIERGVQYF. In nucleotides, the CDR3 is TGTGCCAGTAGTATTGAGCGGGGCGTGCAGTATTTT. The V and J genes are TRBV19 and TRBJ2-3; 7 bases map to TRBD2. Unmatched junction bases numbered 5, after V lost 3 bases and J lost 11 bases. The CDR3 covers 12 residues. In germline, CDR1 is LNHDA, CDR2 SQIVND (reference sequence).

This rearrangement joins TRBV30 to TRBJ2-2; D could derive from TRBD1 or TRBD2 (5 bases each). The CDR3 is 14 residues long. V was shortened by 5 bases and J by 4 bases, with 14 bases between the two germline ends. The germline V gene encodes CDR1 GTSNPN and CDR2 SVGIG (reference sequence). In DNA form, the CDR3 reads TGTGCCTGGGGAGTATGGGGGAGCACCGGGGAGCTGTTTTTT. Residues: CAWGVWGSTGELFF.